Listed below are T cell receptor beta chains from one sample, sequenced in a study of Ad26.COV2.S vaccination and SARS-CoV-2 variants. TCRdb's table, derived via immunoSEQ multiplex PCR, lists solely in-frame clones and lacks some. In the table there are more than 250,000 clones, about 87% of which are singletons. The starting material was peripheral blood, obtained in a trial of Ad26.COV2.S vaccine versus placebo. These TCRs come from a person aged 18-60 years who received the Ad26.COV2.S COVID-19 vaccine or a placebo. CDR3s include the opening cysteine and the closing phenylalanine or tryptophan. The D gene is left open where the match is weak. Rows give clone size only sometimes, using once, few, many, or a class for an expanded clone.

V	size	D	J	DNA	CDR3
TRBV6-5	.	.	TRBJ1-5	TGTGCCAGCAGTCCAGGGTACAATCAGCCCCAGCATTTT	CASSPGYNQPQHF
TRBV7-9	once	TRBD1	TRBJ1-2	TGTGCCAGCAGCTTAGAGGGAACAGGGGGTGGCGGCTACACCTTC	CASSLEGTGGGGYTF
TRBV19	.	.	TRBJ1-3	TGTGCCAGTATGAGAGACTCTGGAAACACCATATATTTT	CASMRDSGNTIYF
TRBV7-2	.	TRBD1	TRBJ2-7	TGTGCCAGCAGCTCTCCCGATAATTCTCCGGGACAGGGGGTCTACGAGCAGTACTTC	CASSSPDNSPGQGVYEQYF
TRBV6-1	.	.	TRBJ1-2	TGTGCCAGCAGTGAATTGGGAAGGGGCTACACCTTC	CASSELGRGYTF
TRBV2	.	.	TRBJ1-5	TGTGCCAGCAGTGAAGGGCTTTCCGGCAATCAGCCCCAGCATTTT	CASSEGLSGNQPQHF
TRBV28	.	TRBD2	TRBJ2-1	TGTGCCAGCAGTTTATCAATTAGCGGGAGCTACAATGAGCAGTTCTTC	CASSLSISGSYNEQFF
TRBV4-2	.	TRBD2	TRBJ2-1	TGTGCCAGCAGCCAAGATCCTAGCGGGGTCTACAATGAGCAGTTCTTC	CASSQDPSGVYNEQFF
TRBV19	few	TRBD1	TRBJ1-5	TGTGCCAGTAGTATTCCCGACAGGGTCTATCAGCCCCAGCATTTT	CASSIPDRVYQPQHF
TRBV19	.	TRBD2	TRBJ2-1	TGTGCCAGTAGTACCGTCGCGGGGGGCGAGCAGTTCTTC	CASSTVAGGEQFF
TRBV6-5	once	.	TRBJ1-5	TGTGCCAGCAGTTACGGTCGGGGGGACCATCAGCCCCAGCATTTT	CASSYGRGDHQPQHF
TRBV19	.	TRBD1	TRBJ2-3	TGTGCCACTAAGACAGGGACAGATACGCAGTATTTT	CATKTGTDTQYF
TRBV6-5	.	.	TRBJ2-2	TGTGCCAGCAGTCACACAGGGGGGGCCGGGGAGCTGTTTTTT	CASSHTGGAGELFF
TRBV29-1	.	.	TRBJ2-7	TGCAGCGTTGAAGAGGGGGGAGAGAGCTACGAGCAGTACTTC	CSVEEGGESYEQYF
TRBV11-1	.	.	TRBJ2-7	TGTGCCAGCAGCTTAGCGTCTCCGGTTTACGAGCAGTACTTC	CASSLASPVYEQYF
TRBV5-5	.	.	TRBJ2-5	TGTGCCAGCAGCTTGGGTCCTAGCGCACAAGAGACCCAGTACTTC	CASSLGPSAQETQYF
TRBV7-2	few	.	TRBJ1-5	TGTGCCAGCAGCCCCATACTGAATTCGAATCAGCCCCAGCATTTT	CASSPILNSNQPQHF
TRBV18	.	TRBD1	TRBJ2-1	TGTGCCAGCTCACCACCGGGACAGGGGGCGGTCAAATCTCCCGGCAATGAGCAGTTCTTC	CASSPPGQGAVKSPGNEQFF
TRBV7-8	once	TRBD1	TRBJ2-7	TGTGCCAGCAGCGCCGGGACAGGCAAAGAGAGGTACGAGCAGTACTTC	CASSAGTGKERYEQYF
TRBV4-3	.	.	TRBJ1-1	TGCGCCAGCAGCCAAGAGGCAGGGTTTGAAGCTTTCTTT	CASSQEAGFEAFF
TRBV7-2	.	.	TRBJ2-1	TGTGCCAGCAGCCAGGGGTCGAGCTCCTACAATGAGCAGTTCTTC	CASSQGSSSYNEQFF
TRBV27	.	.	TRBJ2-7	TGTGCCAGCAGTCTTACGGGGTGGGATCGGCGGGAGCAGTACTTC	CASSLTGWDRREQYF
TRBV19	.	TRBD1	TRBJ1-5	TGTGCCAGTAGTCCCTCCGCGACAGGGAATCAGCCCCAGCATTTT	CASSPSATGNQPQHF
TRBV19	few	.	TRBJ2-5	TGTGCCAGTAGTATAGCCCCGGTGGGGCTAGCCGGGGAGACCCAGTACTTC	CASSIAPVGLAGETQYF
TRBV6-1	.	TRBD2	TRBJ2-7	TGTGCCAGCAGTGAAGCGCGGTCTAGCGGGGTCTACGAGCAGTACTTC	CASSEARSSGVYEQYF
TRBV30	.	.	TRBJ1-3	TGTGCCTGGAGGGCGCTGGGGGGAAACACCATATATTTT	CAWRALGGNTIYF
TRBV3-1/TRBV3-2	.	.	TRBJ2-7	TGTGCCAGCAGCCAAGGTATTCTCGAGCAGTACTTC	CASSQGILEQYF
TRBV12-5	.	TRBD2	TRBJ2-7	TGTGCTAGTGCCATTGGGACTAGTAACCACGAGCAGTACTTC	CASAIGTSNHEQYF
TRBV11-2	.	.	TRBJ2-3	TGTGCCAGCAGCTTTCGGGATCCCACAGATACGCAGTATTTT	CASSFRDPTDTQYF
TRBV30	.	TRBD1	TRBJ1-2	TGTGCCTGGAGGGCTCCCGAGACAGGGGGCGGACAGGTTGGTGGCTACACCTTC	CAWRAPETGGGQVGGYTF
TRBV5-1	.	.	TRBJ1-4	TGCGCCAGCAGCTTGAGTGCAACTAATGAAAAACTGTTTTTT	CASSLSATNEKLFF